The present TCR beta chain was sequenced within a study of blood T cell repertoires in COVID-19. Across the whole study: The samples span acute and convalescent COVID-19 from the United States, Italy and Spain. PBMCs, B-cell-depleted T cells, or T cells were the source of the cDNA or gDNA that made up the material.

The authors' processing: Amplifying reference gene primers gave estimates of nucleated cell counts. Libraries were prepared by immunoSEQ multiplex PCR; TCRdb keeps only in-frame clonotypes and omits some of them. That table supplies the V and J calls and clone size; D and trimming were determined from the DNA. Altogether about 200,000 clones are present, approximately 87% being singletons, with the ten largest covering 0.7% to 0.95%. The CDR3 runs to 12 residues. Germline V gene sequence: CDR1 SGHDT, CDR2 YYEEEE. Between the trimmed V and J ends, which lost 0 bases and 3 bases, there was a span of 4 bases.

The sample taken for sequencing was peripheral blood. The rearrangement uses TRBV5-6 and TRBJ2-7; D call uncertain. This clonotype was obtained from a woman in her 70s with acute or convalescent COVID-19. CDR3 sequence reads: CASSLEHYEQYF. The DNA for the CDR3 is TGTGCCAGCAGCTTGGAACACTACGAGCAGTACTTC.